Listed here is a single TCR beta chain. Its antigen is undetermined. These data originate in a study of cytomegalovirus exposure and HLA in healthy donors. Overall study: Out of roughly 200 million T cells, an earlier analysis found around 110 million unique TCR beta sequences in total.

Study-wide points: There were several of the most significant clusters that appeared linked to common viral pathogens in a later analysis. The productive fraction for most TCR beta V segments was about 87% or about 30% in an earlier analysis.

60 Vbeta and 13 Jbeta primers were used in PCR. Profiling relied on immunoSEQ multiplex PCR, and the TCRdb table lists in-frame clones only, not all of them. The table lists 55,000 to 70,000 clones, less than 85% of them singletons. Germline V lookup: CDR1 MNHEY, CDR2 SMNVEV (reference sequence). The CDR3 sequence is 19 residues long. Trimming removed 0 bases at V and 1 base at J, with 20 bases between. What was sequenced was PBMCs. The TCR comes from a woman in her 30s in good health and CMV-seronegative. The rearrangement joins TRBV27 to TRBJ2-3; D possibly corresponds to TRBD1 (6 bases). CDR3 DNA: TGTGCCAGCAGTTTATCGATAATGGGGGCTGGGGGTCGCACAGATACGCAGTATTTT. It encodes CASSLSIMGAGGRTDTQYF.